The source of this T cell receptor beta chain is a study of cytomegalovirus exposure and HLA in healthy donors. Study-wide results and caveats: A later analysis reportedly found fewer N-insertions in an Asian-associated ancestry cluster than the approximately 700-donor mean.

The V gene end was trimmed by 6 bases and the J gene end by 7 bases; junction bases not matched to a gene: 8. This CDR3 is 13 amino acids long. Looked up from germline, CDR1 is SNHLY and CDR2 is FYNNEI. Of note for this clone: Its antigen is unknown.

It was with 60 Vbeta and 13 Jbeta primers that the PCR ran. Generated by immunoSEQ multiplex PCR, the TCRdb table keeps only in-frame clones and is missing some. The sample lists about 92,000 clones, under 85% seen once, with approximately 7% in the top ten. The sequence came from a man in his forties or fifties in good health and CMV-seropositive. The rearrangement joins TRBV2 to TRBJ2-5; TRBD1 agrees at 7 bases. The specimen sequenced was PBMCs. In DNA, the CDR3 is TGTGCCAGCAGCCGGGACAGCAAAAGGACCCAGTACTTC. Translation gives CASSRDSKRTQYF.